Listed below are T cell receptor beta chains from one sample, sequenced in a study of early T cells in non-severe SARS-CoV-2 infection. TCRdb re-called the 5' RACE reads with MiXCR, one entry per CDR3 protein. The sample yields roughly 34,000 distinct CDR3 sequences, more than 4% seen once. The sequencing sample was made of whole blood. Every receptor here comes from an adult who was a healthcare worker with PCR-confirmed SARS-CoV-2 infection or an uninfected control (not recorded which). Each CDR3 is given with its conserved first and last residue. D genes are given only for firm matches. Rows give clone size only sometimes, using once, few, many, or a class for an expanded clone.

j_call	clone_size	v_call	d_call	cdr3_nt	cdr3_aa
TRBJ2-7	.	TRBV30	.	TGTGCCTGGAATGGCGGAAACTACGAGCAGTACTTC	CAWNGGNYEQYF
TRBJ2-4	many	TRBV5-1	.	TGCGCCAGCAGCGCCCAACAGACGTCCAAAAACATTCAGTACTTC	CASSAQQTSKNIQYF
TRBJ2-7	many	TRBV5-6	TRBD1	TGTGCCAGCAGCCCAACCGGGACAGGGCTCTACGAGCAGTACTTC	CASSPTGTGLYEQYF
TRBJ2-7	many	TRBV7-2	TRBD1	TGTGCCAGCAGCTTAGAACAGGGGGTTAAGCAGCAGTACTTC	CASSLEQGVKQQYF
TRBJ1-3	many	TRBV7-2	.	TGTGCCAGCAGCTTGTCGCAGGGGACTGGAAACACCATATATTTT	CASSLSQGTGNTIYF
TRBJ2-3	.	TRBV11-2	TRBD2	TGTGCCAGCAGCTCTAGACGGACTAGCGGCACAGATACGCAGTATTTT	CASSSRRTSGTDTQYF
TRBJ2-7	many	TRBV19	.	TGTGCCAGTAGTTCCCGACCGACAGGTTCGGAGCAGTACTTC	CASSSRPTGSEQYF
TRBJ2-3	many	TRBV18	TRBD2	TGTGCCAGCTCCCCAGAAGTACCGGGACTAGGAAGTACAGATACGCAGTATTTT	CASSPEVPGLGSTDTQYF
TRBJ2-3	few	TRBV20-1	TRBD1	TGCAGTGCCCCCGGACAGGGGTTAACAGATACGCAGTATTTT	CSAPGQGLTDTQYF
TRBJ2-5	medium-sized	TRBV7-3	.	TGTGCCAGCAGCAATCGTCCGGGGGCGCGAGAGACCCAGTACTTC	CASSNRPGARETQYF
TRBJ2-7	many	TRBV5-6	.	TGTGCCAGCAGCTTGAGATCGACCAGGTATAGGAACTACGAGCAGTACTTC	CASSLRSTRYRNYEQYF
TRBJ2-7	.	TRBV29-1	TRBD2	TGCAGCGCAACCCGGGACTACCCAAGGGAGCAGTACTTC	CSATRDYPREQYF
TRBJ2-7	many	TRBV12-5	TRBD1	TGTGCTAGTGGTTTCGGACAGGGATCCTACGAGCAGTACTTC	CASGFGQGSYEQYF
TRBJ2-3	many	TRBV5-1	.	TGCGCCAGCACCGCAGGGGATGGGAGCACAGATACGCAGTATTTT	CASTAGDGSTDTQYF
TRBJ2-5	few	TRBV6-2/TRBV6-3	.	TGTGCCAGCAGTACTCCGGGGGAAGAGACCCAGTACTTC	CASSTPGEETQYF
TRBJ2-7	many	TRBV14	.	TGTGCCAGCAGCCAAGAGGGGCTGTCCTACGAGCAGTACTTC	CASSQEGLSYEQYF
TRBJ2-7	.	TRBV11-2	.	TGTGCCAGCAGCCGGCGCCCCACAGGGAACGAGCAGTACTTC	CASSRRPTGNEQYF
TRBJ1-5	many	TRBV12-3/TRBV12-4	TRBD1	TGTGCCAGCAGTTCCACAGGGGGGATCAATCAGCCCCAGCATTTT	CASSSTGGINQPQHF
TRBJ2-3	many	TRBV24-1	.	TGTGCCACCGGTATGGACTCAGGGGATACGCAGTATTTT	CATGMDSGDTQYF
TRBJ2-4	many	TRBV6-2/TRBV6-3	.	TGTGCCAGCAGTTACGACGGACTAGCCAAAAACATTCAGTACTTC	CASSYDGLAKNIQYF
TRBJ1-5	many	TRBV7-9	TRBD1	TGTGCCAGCAGCTCTCGACAGGGCAGCAATCAGCCCCAGCATTTT	CASSSRQGSNQPQHF
TRBJ2-7	many	TRBV7-2	.	TGTGCCAGCAGCCTAACCACCGAGCAGTACTTC	CASSLTTEQYF
TRBJ1-1	few	TRBV27	TRBD1	TGTGCCAGCTCGACAGGGGAGAGGACTGAAGCTTTCTTT	CASSTGERTEAFF
TRBJ1-3	many	TRBV2	TRBD1	TGTGCCAGCCAGGACAGGGGGGACACCATATATTTT	CASQDRGDTIYF
TRBJ2-1	.	TRBV7-3	TRBD2	TGTGCCAGCAGCTCGCCGACTAGCGGGGATAGCTCCTACAATGAGCAGTTCTTC	CASSSPTSGDSSYNEQFF
TRBJ2-7	.	TRBV25-1	.	TGTGCCAGCAGTGAACCTAGCTTCTACGAGCAGTACTTC	CASSEPSFYEQYF
TRBJ1-2	many	TRBV19	.	TGTGCCAGTAGTAATCGTGACAGCACCTATGGCTACACCTTC	CASSNRDSTYGYTF
TRBJ1-4	many	TRBV7-9	TRBD1	TGTGCCAGCAGTCGGAGGGGGCGTAATGAAAAACTGTTTTTT	CASSRRGRNEKLFF